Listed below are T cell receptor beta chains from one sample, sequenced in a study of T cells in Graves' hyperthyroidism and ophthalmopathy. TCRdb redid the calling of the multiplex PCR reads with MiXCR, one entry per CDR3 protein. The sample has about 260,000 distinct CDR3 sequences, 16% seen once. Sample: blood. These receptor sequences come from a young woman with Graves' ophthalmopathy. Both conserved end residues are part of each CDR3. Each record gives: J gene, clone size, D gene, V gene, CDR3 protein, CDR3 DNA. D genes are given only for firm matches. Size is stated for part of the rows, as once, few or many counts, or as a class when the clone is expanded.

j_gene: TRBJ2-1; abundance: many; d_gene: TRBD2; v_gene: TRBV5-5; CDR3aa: CASRSGLAPEQFF; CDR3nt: TGTGCCAGCAGGTCGGGACTAGCACCCGAGCAGTTCTTC
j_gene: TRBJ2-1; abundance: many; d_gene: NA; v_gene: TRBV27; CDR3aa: CASRGTGMGEQFF; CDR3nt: TGTGCCAGCAGGGGCACAGGGATGGGCGAGCAGTTCTTC
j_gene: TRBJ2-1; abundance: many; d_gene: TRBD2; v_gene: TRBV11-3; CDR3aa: CASSLGWASGDNNDYNEQFF; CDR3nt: TGTGCCAGCAGCTTAGGGTGGGCTAGCGGGGATAACAATGACTACAATGAGCAGTTCTTC
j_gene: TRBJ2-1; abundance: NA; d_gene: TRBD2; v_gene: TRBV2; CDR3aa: CASSGGLAYNEQFF; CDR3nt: TGTGCCAGCAGTGGCGGACTAGCGTACAATGAGCAGTTCTTC
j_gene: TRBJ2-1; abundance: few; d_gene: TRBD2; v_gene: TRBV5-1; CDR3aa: CASSLSYQSREGFHNEQFF; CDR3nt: TGCGCCAGCAGCTTGTCATACCAGTCGCGGGAGGGTTTTCACAATGAGCAGTTCTTC
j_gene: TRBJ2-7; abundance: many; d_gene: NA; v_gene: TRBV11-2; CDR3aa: CASRKPGLSSYEQYF; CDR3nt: TGTGCCAGCAGAAAACCGGGACTTTCTTCCTACGAGCAGTACTTC
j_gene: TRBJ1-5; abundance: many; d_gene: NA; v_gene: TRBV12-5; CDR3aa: CASGSAAGGSNQPQHF; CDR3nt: TGTGCTAGTGGTTCCGCGGCGGGGGGTAGCAATCAGCCCCAGCATTTT
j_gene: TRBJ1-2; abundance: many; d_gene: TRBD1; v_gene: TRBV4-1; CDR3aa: CASSPRDRVPYGYTF; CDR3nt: TGCGCCAGCAGCCCTCGGGACAGGGTCCCCTATGGCTACACCTTC
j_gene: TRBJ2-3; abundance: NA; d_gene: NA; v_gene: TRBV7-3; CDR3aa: CASSLGLSMDTRYF; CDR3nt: TGTGCCAGCAGCTTAGGCCTCTCTATGGATACGCGGTATTTT
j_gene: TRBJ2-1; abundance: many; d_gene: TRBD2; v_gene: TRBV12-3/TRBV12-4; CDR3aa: CASSFITSGNSYNEQFF; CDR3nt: TGTGCCAGCAGTTTTATTACTAGCGGAAACTCCTACAATGAGCAGTTCTTC
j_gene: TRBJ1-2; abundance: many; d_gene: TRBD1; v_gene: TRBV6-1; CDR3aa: CASSETDRANYGYTF; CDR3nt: TGTGCCAGCAGTGAAACGGACAGGGCAAACTATGGCTACACCTTC
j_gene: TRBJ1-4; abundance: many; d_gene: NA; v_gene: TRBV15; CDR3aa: CATSRELAGFNEKLFF; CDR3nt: TGTGCCACCAGCAGAGAACTTGCAGGGTTCAATGAAAAACTGTTTTTT
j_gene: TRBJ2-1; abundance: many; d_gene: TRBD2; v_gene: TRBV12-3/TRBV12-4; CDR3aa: CASTQRTGGQGEQFF; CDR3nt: TGTGCCAGCACCCAGAGGACGGGGGGGCAGGGTGAGCAGTTCTTC
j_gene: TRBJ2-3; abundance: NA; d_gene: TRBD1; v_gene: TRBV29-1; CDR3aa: CSGGTGLDTQYF; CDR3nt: TGCAGCGGGGGGACAGGGTTAGATACGCAGTATTTT
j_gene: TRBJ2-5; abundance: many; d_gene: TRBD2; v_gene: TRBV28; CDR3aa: CASREPGLSQETQYF; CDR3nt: TGTGCCAGCAGGGAACCGGGACTAAGCCAAGAGACCCAGTACTTC
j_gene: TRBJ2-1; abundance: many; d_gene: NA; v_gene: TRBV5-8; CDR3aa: CASTINEQFF; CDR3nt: TGTGCCAGCACCATTAATGAGCAGTTCTTC
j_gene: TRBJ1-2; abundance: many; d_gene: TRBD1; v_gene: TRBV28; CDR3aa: CASSPGQGHGYTF; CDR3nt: TGTGCCAGCAGCCCAGGACAGGGACATGGCTACACCTTC
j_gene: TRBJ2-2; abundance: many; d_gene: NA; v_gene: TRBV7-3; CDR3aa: CASSSIGGGANTGELFF; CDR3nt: TGTGCCAGCAGCTCCATTGGAGGGGGCGCGAACACCGGGGAGCTGTTTTTT
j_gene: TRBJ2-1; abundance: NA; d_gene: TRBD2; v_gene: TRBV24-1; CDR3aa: CATSDLPLAGTYNEQFF; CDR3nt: TGTGCCACCAGTGATTTGCCTCTAGCGGGGACTTACAATGAGCAGTTCTTC
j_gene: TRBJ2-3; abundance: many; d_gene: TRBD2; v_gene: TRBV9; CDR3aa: CASNSGGGSTDTQYF; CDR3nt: TGTGCCAGCAACTCCGGGGGGGGCAGCACAGATACGCAGTATTTT
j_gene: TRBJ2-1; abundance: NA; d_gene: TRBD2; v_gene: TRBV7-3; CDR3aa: CASSSSGGGDEQFF; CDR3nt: TGTGCCAGCAGCTCTAGCGGGGGAGGGGATGAGCAGTTCTTC
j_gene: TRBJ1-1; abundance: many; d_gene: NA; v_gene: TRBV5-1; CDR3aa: CASSTGNTEAFF; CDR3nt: TGTGCCAGCTCAACGGGGAACACTGAAGCTTTCTTT
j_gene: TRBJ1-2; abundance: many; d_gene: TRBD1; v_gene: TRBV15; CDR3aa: CATRSVLDRENYGYTF; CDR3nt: TGTGCCACCAGATCAGTATTGGACAGGGAGAACTATGGCTACACCTTC
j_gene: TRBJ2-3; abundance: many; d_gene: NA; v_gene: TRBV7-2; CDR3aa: CASSSNGVTQYF; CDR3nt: TGTGCCAGCAGCTCGAATGGGGTTACGCAGTATTTT
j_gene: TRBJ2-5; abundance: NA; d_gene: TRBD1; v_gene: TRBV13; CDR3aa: CASSSTGGETQYF; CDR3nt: TGTGCCAGCAGCTCCACAGGGGGAGAGACCCAGTACTTC
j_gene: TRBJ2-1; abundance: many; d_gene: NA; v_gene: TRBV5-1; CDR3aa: CASSLTKNPYNEQFF; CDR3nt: TGCGCCAGCAGCTTGACTAAGAACCCCTACAATGAGCAGTTCTTC
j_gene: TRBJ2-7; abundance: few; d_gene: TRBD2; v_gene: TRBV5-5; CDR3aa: CASSPSSGANSYEQYF; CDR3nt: TGTGCCAGCAGTCCCAGTAGCGGGGCGAACTCCTACGAGCAGTACTTC
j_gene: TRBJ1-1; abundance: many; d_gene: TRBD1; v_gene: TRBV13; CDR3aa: CASSLVGGEVFTEAFF; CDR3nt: TGTGCCAGCAGCTTAGTAGGGGGCGAAGTTTTTACTGAAGCTTTCTTT
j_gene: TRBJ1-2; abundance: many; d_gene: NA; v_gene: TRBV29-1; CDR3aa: CSVELGGPSNYGYTF; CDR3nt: TGCAGCGTTGAACTTGGGGGACCTTCTAACTATGGCTACACCTTC
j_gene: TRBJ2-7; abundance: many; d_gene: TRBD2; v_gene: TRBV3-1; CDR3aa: CASSQGLALYEQYF; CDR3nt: TGTGCCAGCAGCCAGGGACTAGCGTTGTACGAGCAGTACTTC
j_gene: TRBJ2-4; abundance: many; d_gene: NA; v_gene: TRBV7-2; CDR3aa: CASSLSRRNIQYF; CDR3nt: TGTGCCAGCAGCTTGAGCCGCAGGAACATTCAGTACTTC
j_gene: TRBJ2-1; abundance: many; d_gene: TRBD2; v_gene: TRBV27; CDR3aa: CASSSPSGSSYNEQFF; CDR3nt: TGTGCCAGCAGTTCCCCTAGCGGGAGTTCCTACAATGAGCAGTTCTTC
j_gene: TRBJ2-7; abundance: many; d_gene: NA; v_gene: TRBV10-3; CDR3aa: CAIASVQGVNEQYF; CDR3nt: TGTGCCATCGCGTCAGTGCAGGGAGTAAACGAGCAGTACTTC
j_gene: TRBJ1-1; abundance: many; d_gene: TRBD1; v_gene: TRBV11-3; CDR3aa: CASSLPGQANTEAFF; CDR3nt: TGTGCCAGCAGCTTACCGGGACAGGCGAACACTGAAGCTTTCTTT
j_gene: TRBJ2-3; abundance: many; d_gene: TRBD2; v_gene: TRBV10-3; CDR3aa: CAISGKPPGLVTDTQYF; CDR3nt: TGTGCCATCAGTGGAAAACCTCCGGGACTAGTGACAGATACGCAGTATTTT
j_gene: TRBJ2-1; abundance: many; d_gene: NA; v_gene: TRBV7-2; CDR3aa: CASSSGVTGEQFF; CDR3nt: TGTGCCAGCAGCTCTGGGGTGACTGGTGAGCAGTTCTTC